This T cell receptor beta chain was identified in a study of blood T cell repertoires in COVID-19. On the study more broadly: Material from acute and convalescent COVID-19 was sourced from the United States, Italy and Spain. Sample material is recorded as cDNA or gDNA derived from T cells, B-cell-depleted T cells, or PBMCs.

The authors' processing: Amplified reference gene primers provided the basis for estimating nucleated cell counts. Generated by immunoSEQ multiplex PCR, the TCRdb table keeps only in-frame clones and is missing some. V, J and clone size derive from that table, while D and trimming were established from the DNA sequence. The top ten hold roughly 7.3% of the sample, which has roughly 91,000 clones, 76% seen once. CDR1 is MDHEN and CDR2 is SYDVKM in the germline V gene. The CDR3 is 13 residues long. Between the trimmed V and J ends, which lost 8 bases and 2 bases, there was a span of 13 bases. This sequence was found in a man aged 65 to 79 with acute or convalescent COVID-19. The chain uses TRBV28 and TRBJ2-7, with D perhaps matching TRBD2 (7 bases). Sequencing was done on a sample of peripheral blood. The CDR3 loop is CASLSGGPYEQYF. The CDR3 nucleotides are TGTGCCAGCCTTTCGGGGGGCCCCTACGAGCAGTACTTC.